This section outlines one T cell receptor beta chain sequence together with its context. Its antigen is as yet unknown. TCRdb reanalysed the reads using MiXCR and keeps one entry per CDR3 protein. This sample has 68,000 or so distinct CDR3 sequences, with approximately 47% found just once. Germline V gene data show CDR1 as SGHRS and CDR2 as YFSETQ. The CDR3 totals 14 residues. J gave up 6 bases and V 5 bases, and 10 bases lay outside the gene matches. The source of the sample is a study of type 1 regulatory T cells. Looking at the study overall: An in vitro protocol generated T-allo10, a Tr1-enriched, alloantigen-specific CD4 T cell product. Findings and limits, study-wide: Compared with non-Tr1 cells, Tr1 cells showed a narrower TCR repertoire.

The sequencing sample was made of cultured non-Tr1 T cells, either the whole culture or a sorted T cell fraction (not recorded which). This clonotype was obtained from a human donor in good health. The chain links TRBV5-1 to TRBJ1-1, with 7 bases that match TRBD1. CDR3 sequence (DNA): TGCGCCAGCAGGCCAACCACAGGGGTTCCTGAAGCTTTCTTT. Protein: CASRPTTGVPEAFF.